Listed here are 2 T cell receptor beta chains from one sample, sequenced in a study of T cells after yellow fever vaccination. TCRdb recomputed calls from the 5' RACE reads with MiXCR, one row per CDR3 protein. This table has 280,000 or so distinct CDR3 sequences, 8.7% appearing once. The specimen comprised CD4+ T cells sorted from PBMCs, sampled 5 days after the yellow fever booster vaccination. All receptors derive from a man younger than 35 who received the YFV17D yellow fever vaccine.

This rearrangement joins TRBV5-1 to TRBJ2-1, with TRBD1 matching 7 bases. The CDR3 consists of 15 residues. J lost 7 bases, V lost 4 bases, and 11 bases had no gene match. Germline CDR1 SGHRS, CDR2 YFSETQ. DNA of the CDR3: TGCGCCAGCAGCGTAACAGGGGAGAGTTGGAATGAGCAGTTCTTC. This translates into CASSVTGESWNEQFF.

This clonotype was counted ten times or more. V usage is TRBV20-1 and J usage is TRBJ2-2, with 9 bases identical to TRBD2. After removal of 4 bases from V and 6 bases from J, the junction contained 0 bases not matched to a gene. The CDR3 is 12 residues long. Germline V CDR1 and CDR2: DFQATT, SNEGSKA (reference sequence). As DNA, the CDR3 is TGCAGTGCTATAGCGGGGGCCGGGGAGCTGTTTTTT. Translating gives CSAIAGAGELFF.